Sequencing of this T cell receptor beta chain was carried out in a study of identical twins. Findings of the study overall: The authors drew conclusions from cross-sectional statistical analysis rather than following the same donors.

TCRdb processed the 5' RACE reads anew with MiXCR; each CDR3 protein has one entry. The sample lists some 250,000 distinct CDR3 sequences, approximately 11% occurring once. After removal of 5 bases from V and 5 bases from J, the junction contained 9 bases not matched to a gene. In germline, CDR1 is SEHNR, CDR2 FQNEAQ (reference sequence). CDR3 length: 16 residues. This clonotype has a count of ten or more. Its target is not known. The data were also submitted as part of a second study, on yellow fever vaccine responses in identical twins.

The chain employs TRBV7-9 and TRBJ2-1; 10 positions agree with TRBD2. This sequence originates from a woman under 30 in good health. The specimen was memory (CD45RO+) T cells sorted from blood. CDR3 protein: CASSARLAGNDNEQFF. The CDR3 DNA reads as TGTGCCAGCAGCGCCAGACTAGCGGGTAACGACAATGAGCAGTTCTTC.